This TCR beta chain was recorded in a study of cytomegalovirus exposure and HLA in healthy donors. Losses at the gene ends were 1 base for V and 7 bases for J; bases not matched to a gene: 13. Looked up from germline, CDR1 is SGHTA and CDR2 is FQGNSA. The CDR3 is 16 residues long. Sequencing used immunoSEQ multiplex PCR; TCRdb keeps in-frame clones, though not all of them. The sample records 120,000 or so clones, roughly 90% being singletons. The chain is built from TRBV7-2 and TRBJ2-7; 7 bases align to TRBD1. This TCR was sampled from a woman in her 30s in good health and CMV-seropositive. The sequenced sample consisted of PBMCs. CDR3 sequence reads: CASSLVRTGAGGEQYF. For the CDR3, the DNA is TGTGCCAGCAGCTTAGTCCGAACAGGGGCTGGTGGAGAGCAGTACTTC. Looking up the rest from reference TRBV7-2 and TRBJ2-7 gives the full variable domain: GAGVSQSPSNKVTEKGKDVELRCDPISGHTALYWYRQSLGQGLEFLIYFQGNSAPDKSGLPSDRFSAERTGGSVSTLTIQRTQQEDSAVYLCASSLVRTGAGGEQYFGPGTRLTVT.